This TCR beta chain appears in the sequencing data of a study of cytomegalovirus exposure and HLA in healthy donors. 60 Vbeta and 13 Jbeta primers were used in PCR. Libraries were prepared by immunoSEQ multiplex PCR; TCRdb keeps only in-frame clonotypes and omits some of them. Found here are some 110,000 clones, around three quarters of them singletons; the top ten hold roughly 0.79%. CDR1 is GTSNPN and CDR2 is SVGIG in the germline V gene (reference sequence). The CDR3 length is 13 residues. V dropped 7 bases and J dropped 1; count of bases not matched to a gene: 3. The source is a boy aged 10-17 years in good health and CMV-seronegative. The sequenced material came from PBMCs. The chain links TRBV30 to TRBJ1-5; 8 nucleotides agree with TRBD1. CDR3 in amino acids: CAYTGGSNQPQHF. CDR3 coding DNA: TGTGCCTATACAGGGGGGAGCAATCAGCCCCAGCATTTT.